These 32 T cell receptor beta chains originate from one sample sequenced in a study of immune evolution from preneoplasia to lung adenocarcinoma. Data came from immunoSEQ multiplex PCR; TCRdb stores just in-frame clones and leaves some out. The sample yields around 10,000 clones, over 60% seen once. The sequenced sample consisted of FFPE normal lung tissue adjacent to the tumor. These receptors were obtained from a person aged 55-75 years with lung adenocarcinoma. Some clones in this sample may be carry-over from other donors' samples.

The genes are TRBV10-2 and TRBJ2-2; maybe TRBD1 (6 bases). The V gene's germline CDR1 is WSHSY and CDR2 SAAADI. The ends were cut back, 7 bases at V and 0 bases at J, with 9 bases in the middle. The CDR3 has 14 residues. CDR3 sequence: CASMGHANTGELFF. Here the CDR3 DNA reads TGCGCCAGCATGGGACACGCGAACACCGGGGAGCTGTTTTTT.

This clone was observed a handful of times. The chain combines TRBV5-1 with TRBJ2-7, with TRBD1 matching 7 bases. In germline, CDR1 is SGHRS, CDR2 YFSETQ. The V and J ends lost 0 bases and 3 bases, in that order; junction bases with no gene match: 6. The CDR3 contains 15 residues. As DNA, the CDR3 is TGCGCCAGCAGCTTGGGACAGGGAAACCTCTACGAGCAGTACTTC. This gives the protein CASSLGQGNLYEQYF.

The rearrangement joins TRBV5-1 to TRBJ2-3; the D gene is possibly TRBD2 (5 bases). The germline V gene has CDR1 SGHRS and CDR2 YFSETQ. The V and J ends lost 0 bases and 3 bases respectively, with 17 bases between them. CDR3 length equals 17 residues. The CDR3 DNA reads as TGCGCCAGCAGCTTGGGCCTTGGGGTGAGAGGGACAGATACGCAGTATTTT. Amino acids: CASSLGLGVRGTDTQYF.

The chain joins TRBV7-2 to TRBJ2-7, with D perhaps TRBD2 (6 bases). The CDR3 covers 13 residues. Germline assignment: CDR1 SGHTA and CDR2 FQGNSA. V was shortened by 4 bases and J by 4 bases, with 11 bases between the two germline ends. CDR3 region: CASSYLRGYEQYF. The CDR3 DNA sequence: TGTGCCAGCAGCTACCTACGGGGGTACGAGCAGTACTTC.

The CDR3 is CSASLWSRQFF. The CDR3 DNA sequence: TGCAGTGCTTCCCTCTGGTCTCGGCAGTTCTTC. The chain carries TRBV20-1 and TRBJ2-1; D unresolved. This CDR3 comprises 11 residues. The V end was cut by 5 bases, the J end by 12 bases, with 14 bases between. Germline CDR1 is DFQATT and CDR2 is SNEGSKA (reference sequence).

The chain links TRBV6-6 to TRBJ2-2; weak D call: TRBD2 (5 bases). CDR1 and CDR2 (germline): MNHNY, SVGAGI (reference sequence). The CDR3 contains 15 residues. Trimming took 5 bases from V and 0 from J, leaving 10 bases between them. The CDR3 reads CASSKAETNTGELFF. CDR3 in DNA: TGTGCCAGCAGTAAAGCGGAGACGAACACCGGGGAGCTGTTTTTT.

The chain joins TRBV6-5 to TRBJ2-1; no clear D. The V end was cut by 0 bases, the J end by 7 bases, with 4 bases between. This CDR3 has 12 residues. Germline V lookup: CDR1 MNHEY, CDR2 SVGAGI. The CDR3 sequence is CASSYSGNEQFF. CDR3 sequence (DNA): TGTGCCAGCAGTTACTCGGGGAATGAGCAGTTCTTC.

The chain carries TRBV30 and TRBJ1-4; D call uncertain. The V gene's germline CDR1 is GTSNPN and CDR2 SVGIG (reference sequence). The CDR3 consists of 12 residues. V shed 2 bases and J shed 8 bases, with 9 bases lying between them. CDR3 region: CAWSTRKEKLFF. The CDR3, as DNA: TGTGCCTGGAGTACGAGGAAGGAAAAACTGTTTTTT.

A few counts support this clone. This rearrangement joins TRBV27 to TRBJ2-3; TRBD2 agrees at 9 bases. Germline CDR1 reads MNHEY; CDR2 reads SMNVEV (reference sequence). This CDR3 is 16 amino acids long. V dropped 8 bases and J dropped 3; count of bases not matched to a gene: 12. CDR3 sequence (DNA): TGTGCCAGCGGAGTTTTGGTGACTAGCGGTACAGATACGCAGTATTTT. It is translated as CASGVLVTSGTDTQYF.

V usage is TRBV27 and J usage is TRBJ2-2; 15 bases fit TRBD2. CDR1 is MNHEY, CDR2 SMNVEV, per germline (reference sequence). V was clipped by 8 bases and J by 5 bases; unmatched bases: 9. The CDR3 covers 17 residues. CDR3 sequence (DNA): TGTGCCAGCCGAAGCGGGGGACTAGCGGGAGGAACCGGGGAGCTGTTTTTT. It is translated as CASRSGGLAGGTGELFF.

The J gene is TRBJ2-3, the V gene TRBV10-3; the D is unclear. The CDR3 length is 14 residues. Trimming stripped 2 bases from V and 4 bases from J, with 10 bases between. Germline values: CDR1 ENHRY, CDR2 SYGVKD. The CDR3 sequence is CAISEEASPDTQYF. The CDR3 bases are TGTGCCATCAGTGAGGAAGCCAGCCCAGATACGCAGTATTTT.

The chain couples TRBV5-6 to TRBJ2-5, with D perhaps TRBD2 (6 bases). V lost 1 base, J lost 0 bases, and 19 bases lay in between. This CDR3 is 18 amino acids long. CDR1 SGHDT and CDR2 YYEEEE come from the germline V gene. The CDR3 reads CASSLMGRLAGYQETQYF. CDR3 nucleotide sequence: TGTGCCAGCAGCTTGATGGGGAGGCTAGCTGGGTACCAAGAGACCCAGTACTTC. Variable domain in full (rest from reference TRBV5-6 and TRBJ2-5): DAGVTQSPTHLIKTRGQQVTLRCSPKSGHDTVSWYQQALGQGPQFIFQYYEEEERQRGNFPDRFSGHQFPNYSSELNVNALLLGDSALYLCASSLMGRLAGYQETQYFGPGTRLLVL.

This clone was recorded a few times. J is TRBJ2-1 and V is TRBV25-1; 9 positions agree with TRBD1. The CDR3 extends over 11 amino acids. CDR1 and CDR2 (germline): MGHDK, SYGVNS. The ends lost 3 bases at V and 14 bases at J; junction bases unmatched: 2. CDR3 region: CASSDRDREFF. As DNA, the CDR3 is TGTGCCAGCAGTGACAGGGACAGGGAGTTCTTC.

This chain uses TRBV4-1 with TRBJ1-2, with 10 bases that match TRBD1. CDR1 is MGHRA, CDR2 YSYEKL, per germline. Trimming cost V 4 bases and J 6 bases; bases outside gene matches: 5. The CDR3 is 14 amino acids. In nucleotides, the CDR3 is TGCGCCAGCAGCCGAGACAGGGGGCCTGATGGCTACACCTTC. Protein sequence: CASSRDRGPDGYTF.

V gene TRBV6-6 combines with J gene TRBJ1-1, with D perhaps TRBD1 (6 bases). CDR1 is MNHNY and CDR2 is SVGAGI in the germline V gene (reference sequence). V gave up 7 bases and J gave up 1 base, with 10 bases separating them. The CDR3 covers 13 residues. The CDR3 coding sequence is TGTGCCAGCAATACAGGGCCGAACACTGAAGCTTTCTTT. Translating it yields CASNTGPNTEAFF.

The V and J genes are TRBV28 and TRBJ1-5; D call uncertain. The CDR3 has 14 amino acids. The V end was cut by 5 bases, the J end by 6 bases, with 14 bases between. Germline lookup yields CDR1 MDHEN and CDR2 SYDVKM. The CDR3 is CASSPDIGIQPQHF. CDR3 in DNA: TGTGCCAGCAGTCCCGACATCGGTATTCAGCCCCAGCATTTT.

The chain links TRBV27 to TRBJ2-1; 7 nucleotides match TRBD2. This CDR3 comprises 14 residues. J was trimmed by 6 bases and V by 3 bases; bases with no gene match: 5. Germline CDR1 is MNHEY and CDR2 is SMNVEV (reference sequence). DNA of the CDR3: TGTGCCAGCAGTTTTTGGGGGGGAGGCAATGAGCAGTTCTTC. Its protein is CASSFWGGGNEQFF.

The chain joins TRBV9 to TRBJ2-1, with TRBD2 as a possible D gene (6 bases). V lost 2 bases, J lost 7 bases, and 19 bases lay in between. This CDR3 spans 16 amino acids. CDR1 and CDR2 from the germline V gene are SGDLS and YYNGEE. The CDR3 loop reads CASSVGSIAVRNEQFF. CDR3 bases: TGTGCCAGCAGCGTCGGTTCGATAGCGGTTCGGAATGAGCAGTTCTTC.

The V gene is TRBV5-6, the J gene TRBJ1-5; D not certain. Germline CDR1 and CDR2: SGHDT and YYEEEE. The CDR3 runs 12 residues. V lost 0 bases, J lost 6 bases, and 4 bases lay in between. In DNA, the CDR3 is TGTGCCAGCAGCTTGGGCGCTCAGCCCCAGCATTTT. It codes for CASSLGAQPQHF.

The J gene is TRBJ2-5, the V gene TRBV29-1; perhaps TRBD2 as D (6 bases). V lost 5 bases to trimming and J lost 5 bases, with 21 bases between them. CDR1 SQVTM and CDR2 ANQGSEA come from the germline V gene. The CDR3 loop spans 15 amino acids. In DNA form, the CDR3 reads TGCAGCGTTACATCGAGCGGAGGGCCCACGGAGACCCAGTACTTC. Translation: CSVTSSGGPTETQYF.

A single count supports this clone. The chain recombines TRBV28 with TRBJ2-7; TRBD2 matches at 9 bases. Germline V gene lookup returns CDR1 MDHEN and CDR2 SYDVKM. CDR3 size: 16 residues. V lost 10 bases, J lost 5 bases, and 18 bases stayed unmatched. The CDR3 nucleotides read TGTGCCACCAAAATGCTACGCGGGGGGGCTTTGGACGAGCAGTACTTC. Encoded protein: CATKMLRGGALDEQYF. Drawing the rest from reference TRBV28 and TRBJ2-7, the complete variable domain is DVKVTQSSRYLVKRTGEKVFLECVQDMDHENMFWYRQDPGLGLRLIYFSYDVKMKEKGDIPEGYSVSREKKERFSLILESASTNQTSMYLCATKMLRGGALDEQYFGPGTRLTVT.

In DNA, the CDR3 is TGTGCCAGTAGTATCGAGGCTCGGACAAATGGCTACACCTTC. Translated: CASSIEARTNGYTF. This chain uses TRBV19 with TRBJ1-2; tentatively, D is TRBD1 (5 bases). This CDR3 has 14 residues. The V and J ends lost 3 bases and 6 bases respectively, with 14 bases between them. Germline CDR1 reads LNHDA; CDR2 reads SQIVND (reference sequence).

V and J are TRBV7-2 and TRBJ1-4; 8 nucleotides match TRBD1. Trimming at V came to 7 bases and at J to 5 bases, leaving 6 bases not matched to a gene. Germline-derived CDR1 and CDR2 are SGHTA and FQGNSA. The CDR3 covers 14 residues. The CDR3 DNA reads TGTGCCAGCAAGTTGAACAGGGGGAATGAAAAACTGTTTTTT. The encoded protein is CASKLNRGNEKLFF.

CDR3 residues: CASSLRPAGGYGNTIYF. As DNA, the CDR3 is TGTGCCAGCAGCTTAAGGCCCGCAGGGGGCTATGGAAACACCATATATTTT. The chain joins TRBV7-8 to TRBJ1-3, with 8 bases lining up with TRBD1. The germline CDR1 and CDR2 sequences are SGHVS and FQNEAQ. This CDR3 region has 17 residues. V shed 2 bases, J shed 3 bases, and the junction held 9 bases outside the gene matches.

CDR3 nucleotide sequence: TGTGCCAGCAGCACTCTAGCTGAGCTTTACAATGAGCAGTTCTTC. It yields the protein CASSTLAELYNEQFF. This sequence joins TRBV7-9 and TRBJ2-1; D is possibly TRBD2 (5 bases). CDR3 length equals 15 residues. Germline V gene data show CDR1 as SEHNR and CDR2 as FQNEAQ (reference sequence). Between the trimmed V and J ends, which lost 5 bases and 4 bases, there was a span of 15 bases.

Turning to this clone: Other DNA sequences in this specimen translate into the identical CDR3. V usage is TRBV2 and J usage is TRBJ1-5; no clear D. The germline V gene encodes CDR1 SNHLY and CDR2 FYNNEI. The CDR3 loop spans 13 amino acids. V gave up 7 bases and J gave up 0 bases, with 7 bases separating them. The CDR3 sequence: CASMRDSNQPQHF. In DNA form, the CDR3 reads TGTGCCAGCATGAGAGATAGCAATCAGCCCCAGCATTTT.

CDR3: CASKPGLAGWAVSPVEQFF. The CDR3 DNA follows: TGTGCCAGTAAACCGGGACTAGCGGGTTGGGCGGTATCGCCCGTTGAGCAGTTCTTC. The chain couples TRBV19 to TRBJ2-1; 12 nucleotides line up with TRBD2. This CDR3 contains 19 residues. The V and J ends lost 7 bases and 9 bases, in that order; junction bases with no gene match: 22. Germline V CDR1 and CDR2: LNHDA, SQIVND (reference sequence).

This sequence joins TRBV5-1 and TRBJ2-6; possibly TRBD1 or TRBD2 for D (5 bases each). The CDR3 has 16 residues. V lost 5 bases to trimming and J lost 0 bases, with 12 bases between them. Germline V lookup: CDR1 SGHRS, CDR2 YFSETQ. The CDR3 DNA is TGCGCCAGCAGGCCGGGGCCGTCCTCTGGGGCCAACGTCCTGACTTTC. Its translation: CASRPGPSSGANVLTF.

The chain couples TRBV5-1 to TRBJ2-7; unclear D gene. The V gene lost 3 bases and the J gene lost 7 bases, with 14 bases spanning the gap. The CDR3 runs to 13 residues. Germline assignment: CDR1 SGHRS and CDR2 YFSETQ. The CDR3 coding sequence is TGCGCCAGCAGCTCCCGGACCGCGGTGGAGCAGTACTTC. Translation: CASSSRTAVEQYF. Combining the CDR3 with reference TRBV5-1 and TRBJ2-7 gives the whole variable domain KAGVTQTPRYLIKTRGQQVTLSCSPISGHRSVSWYQQTPGQGLQFLFEYFSETQRNKGNFPGRFSGRQFSNSRSEMNVSTLELGDSALYLCASSSRTAVEQYFGPGTRLTVT.

This clone was picked up a small number of times. The CDR3 loop is CASSGLAGNTGELFF. The CDR3 DNA sequence: TGTGCCAGCAGCGGACTAGCGGGTAACACCGGGGAGCTGTTTTTT. The V gene is TRBV9, the J gene TRBJ2-2; TRBD2 matches at 10 bases. Trimming cost V 3 bases and J 2 bases; bases outside gene matches: 1. The CDR3 has 15 residues. Per germline, CDR1 SGDLS and CDR2 YYNGEE.

V is TRBV14 and J is TRBJ2-3, with D uncertain. Trimming stripped 3 bases from V and 0 bases from J, with 10 bases between. The CDR3 totals 15 residues. Per germline, CDR1 SGHDN and CDR2 FVKESK. This CDR3 is CASSQSITSTDTQYF. In DNA, the CDR3 is TGTGCCAGCAGCCAGTCTATCACTAGCACAGATACGCAGTATTTT. The whole variable domain, filled in from reference TRBV14 and TRBJ2-3, reads EAGVTQFPSHSVIEKGQTVTLRCDPISGHDNLYWYRRVMGKEIKFLLHFVKESKQDESGMPNNRFLAERTGGTYSTLKVQPAELEDSGVYFCASSQSITSTDTQYFGPGTRLTVL.

The CDR3 protein is CASSIQGQKRETQYF. CDR3 in DNA: TGTGCCAGTAGTATTCAGGGCCAAAAGCGGGAGACCCAGTACTTC. The chain links TRBV19 to TRBJ2-5; D is perhaps TRBD1 or TRBD2 (5 bases each). In germline, CDR1 is LNHDA, CDR2 SQIVND (reference sequence). The ends were cut back, 3 bases at V and 5 bases at J, with 16 bases in the middle. The CDR3 contains 15 residues.